The clone carrying this T cell receptor beta chain showed up many times. Its specificity is not known. Germline V lookup: CDR1 DFQATT, CDR2 SNEGSKA (reference sequence). The length of the CDR3 is 14 residues. The V gene lost 0 bases and the J gene lost 5 bases, with 13 bases spanning the gap. Unique molecular identifiers were incorporated when the TCRbeta library was constructed. One entry per CDR3 protein results from TCRdb running MiXCR on the PCR reads. Altogether roughly 350,000 distinct CDR3 sequences are present, around 15% being singletons, with the ten largest covering roughly 40%. The data stem from a study of T-cell reconstitution after alpha-beta-depleted transplantation in children. The study, taken as a whole, reports: The study traced high day-60 TCRbeta diversity in some patients to surviving recipient T cells and thymic progenitors. The main origin of T-cell counts and diversity one year after transplant was newly produced T cells. Several hundred expanded graft clones reportedly were the source of alpha-beta T cells about two months after transplant.

The chain combines TRBV20-1 with TRBJ1-2; D is unresolved. The specimen was PBMCs, mostly from graft donor cells, collected 360 days after TCRalphabeta/CD19-depleted stem cell transplant. This TCR was recovered from a male patient between 2 and 10 years old who had a stem cell transplant for acute lymphoblastic leukemia, so the T cells may come from the graft donor. Here the CDR3 DNA reads TGCAGTGCTAGAGACTCGGGTGGCCTTTATGGCTACACCTTC. Its protein is CSARDSGGLYGYTF.